Sequencing of this TCR beta chain was carried out in a study of molecular identifiers for immune sequencing clone quantification. Study-wide context: In the replicates, RNA derived from 20,000 or 100,000 naive CD8 cells was divided into five parts, and four were sequenced.

Libraries for naive CD8 T cells, which were made from roughly 21,000 to 960,000 sorted cells, drew on 10%, 30% or 50% of the RNA. Bulk TCR libraries were made with methods that had been previously described and with listed TCR primers. TCRdb called the PCR reads again in MiXCR, with one record for every CDR3 protein. The sample includes under 800,000 distinct CDR3 sequences, less than 30% seen only once; the top ten take about 0.84%. The germline CDR1 and CDR2 sequences are SNHLY and FYNNEI. Trimming removed 4 bases from V and 4 bases from J, with 10 bases in between. There are 13 residues in the CDR3.

The chain joins TRBV2 to TRBJ1-2, with unresolved D. The sequencing input was naive CD8+ T cells from blood, with Jurkat cell RNA spiked in. The subset was: FACS-sorted CD8+CD4-CCR7+CD45RA+ naive T cells. This TCR was sampled from a human donor in good health. Some libraries in this study had Jurkat cell RNA spiked in. CDR3 in amino acids: CASSGGEGYGYTF. CDR3 bases: TGTGCCAGCAGTGGCGGGGAGGGCTATGGCTACACCTTC.